The source of this T cell receptor beta chain is a study of blood T cell repertoires in COVID-19. Study-wide background: Italy, Spain and the United States were the sources of the convalescent and acute COVID-19 samples.

Which cohort a participant joined came from the clinical history participants gave. Either two negative PCRs, clearance, or symptom resolution qualified Cohort 3 donors as recovered. Germline CDR1 KGHDR, CDR2 SFDVKD. The CDR3 length is 15 residues. The V end was cut by 5 bases, the J end by 0 bases, with 10 bases between. Original handling: Reference gene primer amplification in the assay estimated nucleated cell counts. TCRdb's table, derived via immunoSEQ multiplex PCR, lists solely in-frame clones and lacks some. V and J calls and clone size are given by that table; D and trimming were obtained from the DNA. This table holds hundreds of thousands of clones, 80% to 90% found once.

The J gene is TRBJ1-5, the V gene TRBV24-1; D remains ambiguous. The sample was PBMCs or T cells enriched from blood (not recorded which). The TCR originated in a young man who had recovered from COVID-19. CDR3 protein: CATSGAAYSNQPQHF. CDR3 DNA sequence: TGTGCCACCAGTGGGGCAGCTTATAGCAATCAGCCCCAGCATTTT.